The clone carrying this T cell receptor beta chain was seen ten or more times. These data belong to a study of T-cell reconstitution after alpha-beta-depleted transplantation in children. CDR1 and CDR2 (germline): MNHEY, SVGAGI. This CDR3 is 15 amino acids long. With V trimmed by 5 bases and J by 4 bases, 9 bases remained unmatched. Molecular barcoding with unique molecular identifiers was used for the TCRbeta library. TCRdb analysed the PCR reads with MiXCR anew, one entry per CDR3 protein. The sample carries a few hundred thousand distinct CDR3 sequences, approximately 9.9% recorded once. The receptor was derived from a human donor who donated a stem cell graft to a child with SCID. The sample in question was PBMCs from the stem cell graft donor, obtained from the stem cell graft. This chain uses TRBV6-5 with TRBJ2-3, with 7 bases identical to TRBD2. CDR3 protein: CASSTSGREADTQYF. The CDR3 nucleotides are TGTGCCAGCAGTACATCGGGGAGGGAAGCAGATACGCAGTATTTT.